Below, 7 T cell receptor beta chains from the same sample are listed, as sequenced in a study of CD8 T cells in ankylosing spondylitis (dated by TCRdb to the late 2010s). Library preparation used 5' RACE. This sample was sequenced with an Illumina HiSeq 2500. TCRdb's own reprocessing of the public reads used fastp at Q25 and MiXCR and kept productive beta chains. Rows are combined by CDR3 protein, so each entry shows the most common genes and DNA. This sample comprises more than 150,000 distinct CDR3 sequences, over 10% of them detected only once. The ten largest clones take up more than 15% of the sample. Sequencing was done on a sample of blood, either unsorted or a sorted T cell fraction (not recorded which). These TCRs come from a male donor with ankylosing spondylitis or in good health (not recorded which).

V gene TRBV27 combines with J gene TRBJ2-7, with unresolved D. The CDR3 loop spans 14 amino acids. The germline gives CDR1 MNHEY, CDR2 SMNVEV (reference sequence). Trimming took off 3 bases at V and 5 bases at J, with 14 bases between the two ends. This CDR3 reads CASSFSLRHDEQYF. Here the CDR3 DNA reads TGTGCCAGCAGTTTTTCCCTCCGACATGACGAGCAGTACTTC.

The V call is TRBV4-1, the J call TRBJ2-1, with D possibly TRBD1 on 6 matching bases. Germline V gene sequence: CDR1 MGHRA, CDR2 YSYEKL. The germline V and J ends were trimmed by 0 bases and 6 bases, with 12 bases remaining between them. This CDR3 comprises 15 residues. Here the CDR3 DNA reads TGCGCCAGCAGCCAAGAAACAGGGCAGACCAATGAGCAGTTCTTC. This codes for CASSQETGQTNEQFF.

This clonotype has only a few counts. One end of the junction is discordant with germline, which a read error may explain. The chain uses TRBV6-2 or TRBV6-3 and TRBJ2-2; D might be TRBD2 (6 bases). The CDR3 contains 18 residues. Germline V CDR1 and CDR2: MNHEY, SVGEGT. CDR3 DNA sequence: TGTGCCAGCCGTTACACGCCGGGGGAATGGAAGAGCACCGGGGACCTGTTTTTT. Amino acid sequence: CASRYTPGEWKSTGDLFF.

The J gene is TRBJ2-1, the V gene TRBV5-8, with D perhaps matching TRBD2 (5 bases). This CDR3 region has 14 residues. Deletions cut 4 bases from V and 6 bases from J, with 14 bases between. The germline CDR1 and CDR2 sequences are SGHTS and YDEGEE. For the CDR3, the DNA is TGTGCCAGCAGCGTGATTTTCGAGGGCAATGAGCAGTTCTTC. As protein: CASSVIFEGNEQFF.

This sequence joins TRBV25-1 and TRBJ1-1; D unclear. Trimming shortened V by 4 bases and J by 5 bases, and 14 bases separated the two germline ends. The CDR3 spans 14 residues. Germline values: CDR1 MGHDK, CDR2 SYGVNS. Written as DNA, the CDR3 is TGTGCCAGCAGTGTCCTCGGCCTCGGGACTGAAGCTTTCTTT. Amino acids: CASSVLGLGTEAFF. The complete variable domain, with remaining parts taken from reference TRBV25-1 and TRBJ1-1, reads EADIYQTPRYLVIGTGKKITLECSQTMGHDKMYWYQQDPGMELHLIHYSYGVNSTEKGDLSSESTVSRIRTEHFPLTLESARPSHTSQYLCASSVLGLGTEAFFGQGTRLTVV.

This clonotype was detected ten times or more. The chain links TRBV2 to TRBJ2-7; 9 nucleotides agree with TRBD2. This CDR3 has 12 amino acids. J lost 5 bases, V lost 8 bases, and 4 bases had no gene match. CDR1 is SNHLY and CDR2 is FYNNEI in the germline V gene. CDR3 loop: CASGGLANEQYF. The CDR3 bases are TGTGCCAGCGGGGGACTAGCCAACGAGCAGTACTTC.

This chain connects TRBV28 to TRBJ2-7, with 7 bases identical to TRBD1. Unmatched junction bases numbered 10, after V lost 8 bases and J lost 0 bases. The CDR3 is made up of 15 amino acids. Germline V gene sequence: CDR1 MDHEN, CDR2 SYDVKM. The CDR3 spells CASHRGGFSSYEQYF. The CDR3 DNA sequence: TGTGCCAGCCACCGAGGGGGCTTTAGCTCCTACGAGCAGTACTTC.